This T cell receptor beta chain was recorded in a study of post-analysis software for immune sequencing data. Study-level findings and limits: TRBV segments more frequent in patients than in controls numbered five and included TRBV5-6, TRBV5-1 and TRBV20-1.

This clonotype was seen more than once but under ten times. The antigen is undetermined. Presence of unique molecular identifiers characterized the TCR beta cDNA libraries. MiXCR was run by TCRdb on the PCR reads, yielding one entry per CDR3 protein. The sample lists hundreds of thousands of distinct CDR3 sequences; roughly three fifths were seen once. Germline V gene lookup returns CDR1 KGHSH and CDR2 LQKENI. This CDR3 has 15 residues. V was pared by 2 bases and J by 6 bases, with 6 bases of the junction left unmatched. This TCR was sampled from a girl aged 2-15 years with multiple sclerosis. The sample was blood. V and J are TRBV18 and TRBJ2-1; TRBD2 matches 8 bases. CDR3 sequence reads: CASSPIGGASNEQFF. The CDR3 DNA is TGTGCCAGCTCACCAATCGGGGGGGCCAGCAATGAGCAGTTCTTC.